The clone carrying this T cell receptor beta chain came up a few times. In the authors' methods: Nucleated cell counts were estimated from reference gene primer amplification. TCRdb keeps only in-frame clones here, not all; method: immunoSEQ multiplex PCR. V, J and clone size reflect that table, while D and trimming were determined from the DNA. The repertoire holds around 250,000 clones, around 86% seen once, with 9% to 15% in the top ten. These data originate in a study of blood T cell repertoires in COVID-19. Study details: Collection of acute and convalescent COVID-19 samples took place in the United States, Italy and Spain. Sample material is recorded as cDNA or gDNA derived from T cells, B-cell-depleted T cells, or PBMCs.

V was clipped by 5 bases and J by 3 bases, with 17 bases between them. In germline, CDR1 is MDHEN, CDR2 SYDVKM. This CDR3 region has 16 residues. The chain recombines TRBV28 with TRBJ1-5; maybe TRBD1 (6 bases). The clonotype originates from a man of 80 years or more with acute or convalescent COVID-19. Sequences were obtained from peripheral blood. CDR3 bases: TGTGCCAGCAGTAAAAGGACAGACCCATACAATCAGCCCCAGCATTTT. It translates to CASSKRTDPYNQPQHF.